This TCR beta chain was recorded in a study of T and B cells in COVID-19 patients. The CDR3 spans 15 residues. Between the trimmed V and J ends, which lost 3 bases and 5 bases, there was a span of 14 bases. TRB was amplified from about 250-500 ng of blood genomic DNA. By sample share, this clonotype is medium-sized. TRB rearrangements were amplified by multiplex PCR with BIOMED2 TRB-A/B primers. A single record per CDR3 protein comes from TCRdb applying MiXCR to the multiplex PCR reads. The sample has fewer than 14,000 distinct CDR3 sequences, around 30% seen once; the top ten hold roughly an eighth. This receptor was obtained from a human donor with active COVID-19. The sample taken for sequencing was blood. This chain joins TRBV12-3 or TRBV12-4 and TRBJ2-1; D call uncertain. The CDR3 sequence: CASSLTEPWNNEQFF. The DNA of the CDR3 is TGTGCCAGCAGTTTGACCGAGCCATGGAACAATGAGCAGTTCTTC.